This is a list of T cell receptor beta chains from one sample in a study of blood T cells in healthy people across ages. A single record per CDR3 protein comes from TCRdb applying MiXCR to the 5' RACE reads. The sample yields a few hundred thousand distinct CDR3 sequences, around a quarter seen once. These records were also assigned to another study, of T cells of mothers and their children.

The sample was blood. The receptors originated from a boy between 2 and 15 years old in good health. CDR3s include the opening cysteine and the closing phenylalanine or tryptophan. Each record gives: CDR3 protein, CDR3 DNA, D gene, V gene, J gene, clone size, CDR3 length. D genes are given only for firm matches. Size is omitted from some rows. Given values are once, few, many or a class for expanded clones.

CDR3aa: CASSRSLGGLANYGYTF
CDR3nt: TGTGCCAGCAGCCGCAGCCTGGGGGGCCTAGCTAACTATGGCTACACCTTC
d_gene: -
v_gene: TRBV7-2
j_gene: TRBJ1-2
abundance: few
len: 17

CDR3aa: CASSLEPTQTGGSGYTF
CDR3nt: TGCGCCAGCAGCTTGGAGCCTACGCAGACAGGGGGTTCTGGCTACACCTTC
d_gene: TRBD1
v_gene: TRBV5-1
j_gene: TRBJ1-2
abundance: -
len: 17

CDR3aa: CASGTRTSGSTDTQYF
CDR3nt: TGTGCCAGCGGTACTCGGACTAGCGGAAGCACAGATACGCAGTATTTT
d_gene: TRBD2
v_gene: TRBV6-5
j_gene: TRBJ2-3
abundance: -
len: 16

CDR3aa: CASSLDLRDSALSKLFF
CDR3nt: TGTGCCAGCAGCTTAGACCTTAGGGACAGTGCTTTGTCGAAACTGTTTTTT
d_gene: TRBD1
v_gene: TRBV7-9
j_gene: TRBJ1-4
abundance: few
len: 17

CDR3aa: CASSSSPPGLRRETQYF
CDR3nt: TGTGCCAGCAGCTCTAGCCCACCGGGCCTTAGGCGAGAGACCCAGTACTTC
d_gene: -
v_gene: TRBV11-2
j_gene: TRBJ2-5
abundance: -
len: 17

CDR3aa: CASSFHLGAEKLFF
CDR3nt: TGTGCCAGCAGCTTCCATCTGGGGGCCGAAAAACTGTTTTTT
d_gene: -
v_gene: TRBV5-5
j_gene: TRBJ1-4
abundance: -
len: 14

CDR3aa: CASSLAVQGRGTQYF
CDR3nt: TGTGCCAGCAGCTTAGCGGTCCAAGGGAGGGGGACCCAGTACTTC
d_gene: TRBD2
v_gene: TRBV7-2
j_gene: TRBJ2-5
abundance: few
len: 15

CDR3aa: CASTWDGTNQPQHF
CDR3nt: TGTGCCAGTACCTGGGACGGAACGAATCAGCCCCAGCATTTT
d_gene: -
v_gene: TRBV19
j_gene: TRBJ1-5
abundance: -
len: 14

CDR3aa: CASSPGQRKETQYF
CDR3nt: TGTGCCAGCAGCCCGGGACAACGTAAAGAGACCCAGTACTTC
d_gene: -
v_gene: TRBV5-8
j_gene: TRBJ2-5
abundance: -
len: 14

CDR3aa: CASSEVLGVDTQYF
CDR3nt: TGTGCCAGCAGTGAGGTATTAGGCGTAGATACGCAGTATTTT
d_gene: -
v_gene: TRBV25-1
j_gene: TRBJ2-3
abundance: few
len: 14

CDR3aa: CASSAGLAVFYEQYF
CDR3nt: TGTGCCAGCAGCGCGGGACTAGCGGTATTCTACGAGCAGTACTTC
d_gene: TRBD2
v_gene: TRBV7-2
j_gene: TRBJ2-7
abundance: few
len: 15

CDR3aa: CASSWRGPNEKLFF
CDR3nt: TGTGCCAGTAGCTGGAGGGGGCCTAATGAAAAACTGTTTTTT
d_gene: TRBD1
v_gene: TRBV19
j_gene: TRBJ1-4
abundance: few
len: 14

CDR3aa: CASSLGDSANYGYTF
CDR3nt: TGTGCCAGCAGTTTGGGGGACAGCGCCAACTATGGCTACACCTTC
d_gene: TRBD1
v_gene: TRBV12-3/TRBV12-4
j_gene: TRBJ1-2
abundance: few
len: 15

CDR3aa: CSASLLAGGSSYNEQFF
CDR3nt: TGCAGTGCTAGTTTGCTAGCGGGGGGGAGCTCCTACAATGAGCAGTTCTTC
d_gene: TRBD2
v_gene: TRBV20-1
j_gene: TRBJ2-1
abundance: -
len: 17

CDR3aa: CASSFAGSSYNEQFF
CDR3nt: TGCGCCAGCAGCTTTGCAGGAAGCTCCTACAATGAGCAGTTCTTC
d_gene: -
v_gene: TRBV5-1
j_gene: TRBJ2-1
abundance: -
len: 15

CDR3aa: CSVKGRMNTEAFF
CDR3nt: TGCAGCGTTAAGGGGAGAATGAACACTGAAGCTTTCTTT
d_gene: -
v_gene: TRBV29-1
j_gene: TRBJ1-1
abundance: -
len: 13

CDR3aa: CASSLDEGSSYNEQFF
CDR3nt: TGCGCCAGCAGCTTGGATGAGGGGAGCTCCTACAATGAGCAGTTCTTC
d_gene: -
v_gene: TRBV5-1
j_gene: TRBJ2-1
abundance: -
len: 16

CDR3aa: CASTRTDGHNEQFF
CDR3nt: TGTGCCAGCACCCGAACGGACGGTCACAATGAGCAGTTCTTC
d_gene: -
v_gene: TRBV7-6
j_gene: TRBJ2-1
abundance: few
len: 14

CDR3aa: CATSKGLAGEETQYF
CDR3nt: TGTGCCACCAGCAAGGGACTAGCGGGGGAAGAGACCCAGTACTTC
d_gene: TRBD2
v_gene: TRBV15
j_gene: TRBJ2-5
abundance: few
len: 15

CDR3aa: CSATAGLFGDEQFF
CDR3nt: TGCAGTGCTACTGCGGGACTTTTTGGTGATGAGCAGTTCTTC
d_gene: -
v_gene: TRBV20-1
j_gene: TRBJ2-1
abundance: few
len: 14

CDR3aa: CASSLAVLEGDGYGYTF
CDR3nt: TGTGCCAGCAGCTTAGCGGTCTTAGAAGGAGATGGGTATGGCTACACCTTC
d_gene: -
v_gene: TRBV7-2
j_gene: TRBJ1-2
abundance: -
len: 17

CDR3aa: CASSISPQAKNIQYF
CDR3nt: TGTGCCAGTAGTATAAGCCCCCAAGCCAAAAACATTCAGTACTTC
d_gene: -
v_gene: TRBV19
j_gene: TRBJ2-4
abundance: few
len: 15

CDR3aa: CAISDLGPLDGYTF
CDR3nt: TGTGCCATCAGTGACCTGGGTCCCCTCGATGGCTACACCTTC
d_gene: -
v_gene: TRBV10-3
j_gene: TRBJ1-2
abundance: -
len: 14

CDR3aa: CASSTGQGIDEQYF
CDR3nt: TGTGCCAGCAGCACGGGACAGGGGATTGACGAGCAGTACTTC
d_gene: TRBD1
v_gene: TRBV7-9
j_gene: TRBJ2-7
abundance: few
len: 14

CDR3aa: CANSPTSGEPFF
CDR3nt: TGTGCCAACAGCCCGACTAGCGGGGAGCCGTTCTTC
d_gene: TRBD2
v_gene: TRBV7-9
j_gene: TRBJ2-5
abundance: -
len: 12

CDR3aa: CASRHMGERSDTQYF
CDR3nt: TGTGCCAGTAGACACATGGGCGAGCGCTCAGATACGCAGTATTTT
d_gene: -
v_gene: TRBV19
j_gene: TRBJ2-3
abundance: -
len: 15

CDR3aa: CASSVATAYEQYF
CDR3nt: TGTGCCAGCAGCGTAGCCACAGCCTACGAGCAGTACTTC
d_gene: -
v_gene: TRBV9
j_gene: TRBJ2-7
abundance: -
len: 13

CDR3aa: CACRTSGRPYNEQFF
CDR3nt: TGTGCCTGCCGGACTAGCGGGAGACCCTACAATGAGCAGTTCTTC
d_gene: TRBD2
v_gene: TRBV30
j_gene: TRBJ2-1
abundance: few
len: 15

CDR3aa: CASSYLRQERLYEQYF
CDR3nt: TGTGCCAGCAGTTACCTTCGACAGGAGAGGCTTTACGAGCAGTACTTC
d_gene: -
v_gene: TRBV6-2/TRBV6-3
j_gene: TRBJ2-7
abundance: few
len: 16

CDR3aa: CASSETALPSF
CDR3nt: TGTGCCTCCTCCGAAACAGCCCTCCCCAGTTTT
d_gene: -
v_gene: TRBV13
j_gene: TRBJ2-3
abundance: few
len: 11

CDR3aa: CASSFGTGANEKPFF
CDR3nt: -
d_gene: -
v_gene: TRBV5-1
j_gene: TRBJ1-4
abundance: few
len: 15

CDR3aa: CATSQGPHYGYTF
CDR3nt: TGTGCCACCAGCCAGGGACCTCACTATGGCTACACCTTC
d_gene: -
v_gene: TRBV24-1
j_gene: TRBJ1-2
abundance: -
len: 13

CDR3aa: CASSDRLAGVGEQFF
CDR3nt: TGTGCCAGCAGCGACCGACTAGCGGGAGTAGGGGAGCAGTTCTTC
d_gene: TRBD2
v_gene: TRBV7-2
j_gene: TRBJ2-1
abundance: -
len: 15

CDR3aa: CAMATSGGNNEQFF
CDR3nt: TGTGCCATGGCGACTAGCGGAGGAAACAATGAGCAGTTCTTC
d_gene: TRBD2
v_gene: TRBV10-3
j_gene: TRBJ2-1
abundance: -
len: 14

CDR3aa: CASSLGNTGELFF
CDR3nt: TGTGCCAGCAGTTTGGGGAACACCGGGGAGCTGTTTTTT
d_gene: -
v_gene: TRBV5-1
j_gene: TRBJ2-2
abundance: many
len: 13

CDR3aa: CASSPTTGTDTQYF
CDR3nt: TGTGCCAGCAGTCCCACTACAGGAACAGATACGCAGTATTTT
d_gene: -
v_gene: TRBV12-3/TRBV12-4
j_gene: TRBJ2-3
abundance: few
len: 14

CDR3aa: CASSFRATPGRETQYF
CDR3nt: TGCGCCAGCAGCTTTAGAGCGACTCCCGGTCGGGAGACCCAGTACTTC
d_gene: -
v_gene: TRBV5-1
j_gene: TRBJ2-5
abundance: -
len: 16

CDR3aa: CASSLERSPYNEQFF
CDR3nt: TGTGCCAGCAGCTTAGAACGGTCCCCCTACAATGAGCAGTTCTTC
d_gene: -
v_gene: TRBV7-2
j_gene: TRBJ2-1
abundance: few
len: 15

CDR3aa: CASSLRGIANEQFF
CDR3nt: TGTGCCAGCAGCTTAAGAGGCATTGCCAATGAGCAGTTCTTC
d_gene: -
v_gene: TRBV7-9
j_gene: TRBJ2-1
abundance: few
len: 14

CDR3aa: CASSYSSLSGAATYEQYF
CDR3nt: TGTGCCAGCAGTTACTCGAGCTTAAGCGGGGCTGCCACCTACGAGCAGTACTTC
d_gene: TRBD2
v_gene: TRBV6-5
j_gene: TRBJ2-7
abundance: -
len: 18

CDR3aa: CSAIPTSGGAGETQYF
CDR3nt: TGCAGTGCTATCCCGACTAGCGGGGGGGCCGGAGAGACCCAGTACTTC
d_gene: TRBD2
v_gene: TRBV20-1
j_gene: TRBJ2-5
abundance: few
len: 16

CDR3aa: CASSLALGAGANVLTF
CDR3nt: TGTGCCAGCAGCTTAGCGCTCGGCGCTGGGGCCAACGTCCTGACTTTC
d_gene: -
v_gene: TRBV7-2
j_gene: TRBJ2-6
abundance: -
len: 16

CDR3aa: CASSSGPGNQLQHF
CDR3nt: TGTGCCAGCAGTTCTGGGCCTGGCAATCAGCTCCAGCATTTT
d_gene: -
v_gene: TRBV27
j_gene: TRBJ1-5
abundance: few
len: 14

CDR3aa: CASSLPYGQYF
CDR3nt: TGTGCCAGCAGTTTACCCTACGGGCAGTACTTC
d_gene: -
v_gene: TRBV28
j_gene: TRBJ2-7
abundance: -
len: 11

CDR3aa: CASSSGDRGGTGELFF
CDR3nt: TGTGCCAGCAGCTCGGGGGACAGGGGCGGCACCGGGGAGCTGTTTTTT
d_gene: TRBD1
v_gene: TRBV7-9
j_gene: TRBJ2-2
abundance: -
len: 16

CDR3aa: CASRRSGNYEQYF
CDR3nt: TGTGCCAGTAGACGTAGCGGGAACTACGAGCAGTACTTC
d_gene: TRBD2
v_gene: TRBV19
j_gene: TRBJ2-7
abundance: -
len: 13

CDR3aa: CASSMTSGMSVTQYF
CDR3nt: TGTGCCAGCAGCATGACTAGCGGGATGTCTGTTACGCAGTATTTT
d_gene: TRBD2
v_gene: TRBV7-2
j_gene: TRBJ2-3
abundance: -
len: 15

CDR3aa: CSGRELNTEAFF
CDR3nt: TGCAGCGGCCGGGAGTTGAACACTGAAGCTTTCTTT
d_gene: -
v_gene: TRBV29-1
j_gene: TRBJ1-1
abundance: -
len: 12

CDR3aa: CGALAGSSYNEQFF
CDR3nt: TGCGGCGCCCTAGCGGGGTCCTCCTACAATGAGCAGTTCTTC
d_gene: TRBD2
v_gene: TRBV29-1
j_gene: TRBJ2-1
abundance: -
len: 14

CDR3aa: CATSDYLGDTQYF
CDR3nt: TGTGCCACCAGTGACTACCTTGGAGATACGCAGTATTTT
d_gene: -
v_gene: TRBV24-1
j_gene: TRBJ2-3
abundance: few
len: 13

CDR3aa: CSVEGYQGAHEQYF
CDR3nt: TGCAGCGTTGAAGGGTACCAGGGCGCTCACGAGCAGTACTTC
d_gene: -
v_gene: TRBV29-1
j_gene: TRBJ2-7
abundance: few
len: 14

CDR3aa: CASSPQRTSGRADEQYF
CDR3nt: TGTGCCAGCTCACCACAGAGGACTAGCGGGAGAGCCGACGAGCAGTACTTC
d_gene: TRBD2
v_gene: TRBV18
j_gene: TRBJ2-7
abundance: -
len: 17

CDR3aa: CAGTSGGASGELFF
CDR3nt: TGTGCCGGAACTAGCGGGGGGGCCTCCGGGGAGCTGTTTTTT
d_gene: TRBD2
v_gene: TRBV6-6
j_gene: TRBJ2-2
abundance: few
len: 14

CDR3aa: CASRKAGQGAGGYTF
CDR3nt: TGTGCCAGCAGAAAAGCGGGACAGGGGGCGGGTGGCTACACCTTC
d_gene: TRBD1
v_gene: TRBV25-1
j_gene: TRBJ1-2
abundance: few
len: 15

CDR3aa: CASSPQRVRRNRQETQYF
CDR3nt: TGTGCCAGCAGCCCCCAGAGGGTGCGGCGGAACCGCCAAGAGACCCAGTACTTC
d_gene: -
v_gene: TRBV9
j_gene: TRBJ2-5
abundance: -
len: 18